The T cell receptor beta chain under discussion was sequenced for a study of T cell responses to AZD1222 COVID-19 vaccine. General study results and limits: Seropositive at baseline were only a handful of AZD1222 recipients. Sampling captured repertoires only after the peak T cell response. With dominance at 160-218 and 743-854, vaccine-associated CD4 TCRs spanned spike. The reported proportion of spike-specific TCRs targeting unmutated variant regions was nearly half.

Regarding this clone: The antigen is unknown.

Measured with immunoSEQ multiplex PCR; TCRdb has only the in-frame clones, and not every one. The sample carries 73,000 or so clones, approximately 88% recorded once. The CDR3 is made up of 15 amino acids. Germline V gives CDR1 MDHEN, CDR2 SYDVKM. Trimming took 9 bases from V and 2 from J; bases not matched to a gene: 5. The chain joins TRBV28 to TRBJ2-5, with 14 bases fitting TRBD2. The specimen comprised peripheral blood, sampled on day 0 of AZD1222 vaccination. The TCR sequence derives from an adult in good health. DNA for the CDR3: TGTGCCAGTTCAAGACTAGCGGGGGGGCAAGAGACCCAGTACTTC. Encoded protein: CASSRLAGGQETQYF.